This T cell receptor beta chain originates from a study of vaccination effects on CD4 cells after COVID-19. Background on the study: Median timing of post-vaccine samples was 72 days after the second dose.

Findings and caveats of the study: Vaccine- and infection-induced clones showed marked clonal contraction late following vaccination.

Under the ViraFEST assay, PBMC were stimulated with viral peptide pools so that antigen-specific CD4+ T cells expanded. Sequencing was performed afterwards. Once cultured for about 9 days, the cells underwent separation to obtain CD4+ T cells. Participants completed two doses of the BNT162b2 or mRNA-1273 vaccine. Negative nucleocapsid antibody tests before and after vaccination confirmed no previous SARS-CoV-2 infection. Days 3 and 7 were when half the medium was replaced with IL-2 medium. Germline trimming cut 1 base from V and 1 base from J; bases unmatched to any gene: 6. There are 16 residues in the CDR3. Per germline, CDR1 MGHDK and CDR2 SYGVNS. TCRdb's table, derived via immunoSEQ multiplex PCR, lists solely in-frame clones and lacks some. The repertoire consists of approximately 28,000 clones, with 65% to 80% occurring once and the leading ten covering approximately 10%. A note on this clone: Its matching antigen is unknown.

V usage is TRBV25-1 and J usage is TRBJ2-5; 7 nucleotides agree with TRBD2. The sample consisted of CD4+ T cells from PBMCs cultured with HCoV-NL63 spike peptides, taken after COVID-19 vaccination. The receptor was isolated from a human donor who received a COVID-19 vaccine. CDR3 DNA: TGTGCCAGCAGTGAATGGGGGGGAGGACTCCAAGAGACCCAGTACTTC. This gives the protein CASSEWGGGLQETQYF.